This passage covers 12 T cell receptor beta chains from one sample sequenced in a study of tumor-infiltrating lymphocytes in primary liver carcinoma. A constant-region primer served to make TCR beta cDNA from about 0.45 ug total RNA. Libraries of TCR beta came from three nested multiplex PCR rounds with slightly modified ARM-PCR. The opening two PCR rounds, 10 cycles each, paired TRBV1-TRBV30 forward primers with a C-beta reverse primer. TCRdb recomputed calls from the multiplex PCR reads with MiXCR, one row per CDR3 protein. The table has tens of thousands of distinct CDR3 sequences, about 71% seen once; the top ten hold 30% to 40%. The tissue used was unsorted bulk material of roughly 17-33 mg. RNA and DNA were co-extracted from it with the AllPrep DNA/RNA mini kit. Specimen: liver tumor tissue from sampling region 4. Subset indicated: tumor region T4, right-lateral pole. The receptor set was obtained from a man between 40 and 49 years old with primary liver carcinoma and hepatitis B virus infection.

The table lists this clonotype with a count of one. Since no conserved phenylalanine or tryptophan closes the CDR3, a read error is the likely cause. The V call is TRBV11-2, the J call TRBJ2-1, with D tentatively TRBD2 (5 bases). The V gene's germline CDR1 is SGHAT and CDR2 FQNNGV. Trimming pared 5 bases from V and 9 bases from J, leaving 20 bases between. This CDR3 comprises 15 residues. The CDR3 here is CASSPQRTGLGEQFI. In DNA form, the CDR3 reads TGTGCCAGCAGCCCCCAGCGGACGGGATTGGGTGAGCAGTTCATC.

The rearrangement uses TRBV28 and TRBJ2-4; no reliable D call. The germline gives CDR1 MDHEN, CDR2 SYDVKM. The germline V and J ends were trimmed by 5 bases and 1 base, with 15 bases remaining between them. This CDR3 has 16 amino acids. DNA for the CDR3: TGTGCCAGCAGTACATACCGGGCCAAGGCCAAAAACATTCAGTACTTC. As protein: CASSTYRAKAKNIQYF.

Notes on this clonotype: This clone may be a read error of a much larger clone one base away. This chain connects TRBV7-9 to TRBJ1-1, with a possible D match to TRBD1 (5 bases). V lost 5 bases and J 7 bases, leaving 14 bases between the germline ends. This CDR3 is 13 amino acids long. Per the germline V gene, CDR1 is SEHNR and CDR2 is FQNEAQ (reference sequence). The CDR3 spells CASSLTGDIEAFF. The CDR3 nucleotides are TGTGCCAGCAGCCTCACAGGTGACATTGAAGCTTTCTTT.

To note about this clonotype: A read error is likely, as this CDR3 ends without the conserved phenylalanine or tryptophan. The chain uses TRBV29-1 and TRBJ1-1, with 8 bases aligning to TRBD1. CDR1 is SQVTM, CDR2 ANQGSEA, per germline. V dropped 7 bases and J dropped 1; count of bases not matched to a gene: 11. The CDR3 has 15 amino acids. The CDR3 loop reads CSGGQEGYQNTEAFY. The CDR3 DNA reads as TGCAGCGGGGGACAGGAAGGTTATCAGAACACTGAAGCTTTCTAT.

To note about this clonotype: This may be a read error, as it is one base from a much larger clone. V usage is TRBV2 and J usage is TRBJ2-5; maybe TRBD2 (5 bases). This CDR3 is 12 amino acids long. Per germline, CDR1 SNHLY and CDR2 FYNNEI. For the CDR3, the DNA is TGTGCCAGCACGGGCTGGGGAGAGATCCAGTACTTC. It translates to CASTGWGEIQYF.

The chain joins TRBV6-1 to TRBJ1-5; D gene unclear. CDR1 and CDR2 (germline): MNHNS, SASEGT. V shed 3 bases and J shed 5 bases, with 8 bases lying between them. The CDR3 is 13 residues long. CDR3 region: CASSEAHHQPQHF. The DNA of the CDR3 is TGTGCCAGCAGTGAGGCCCATCATCAGCCCCAGCATTTT.

To note about this clonotype: Germline and junction disagree at one end, which may indicate a read error. J is TRBJ1-2 and V is TRBV6-1; D unclear. CDR1 is MNHNS, CDR2 SASEGT, per germline. The CDR3 consists of 12 residues. CDR3 protein: CAGSAPLYGYTF. As DNA, the CDR3 is TGTGCCGGCAGTGCCCCCCTATATGGTTACACCTTC.

Notes on this clonotype: The junction and the germline gene differ at one end; a read error may be behind it. This chain uses TRBV4-1 with TRBJ1-6, with 9 bases aligning to TRBD1. The germline V gene has CDR1 MGHRA and CDR2 YSYEKL. This CDR3 spans 16 amino acids. CDR3 region: CAGSHHVQGADSPLHF. CDR3 nucleotide sequence: TGTGCCGGCAGCCACCACGTACAGGGGGCGGATTCACCCCTCCACTTT.

Of note for this clonotype: A read error may produce the germline difference seen at one junction end. The rearrangement links TRBV5-1 to TRBJ2-1; weak D call: TRBD2 (6 bases). The CDR3 is 16 amino acids. Germline CDR1 SGHRS, CDR2 YFSETQ. The CDR3 loop is CASSLLGGSSYSEQFF. The CDR3 DNA reads as TGCGCCAGTAGCTTGTTGGGGGGAAGCTCCTACAGTGAGCAGTTCTTC.

On this clonotype: One end of the junction is discordant with germline, which a read error may explain. The chain is built from TRBV5-6 and TRBJ1-2; maybe TRBD1 (5 bases). From germline, CDR1 is SGHDT and CDR2 YYEEEE. CDR3 size: 14 residues. The CDR3 protein is CVSSTGRLNYGYTF. The DNA for the CDR3 is TGTGTCAGCAGCACGGGACGGTTGAACTATGGATACACCTTC.

Details on this clonotype: A junction end diverges from the germline sequence, so it may reflect a read error. The chain recombines TRBV4-3 with TRBJ1-1, with D maybe TRBD1 (5 bases). Germline V gene sequence: CDR1 LGHNA, CDR2 YSLEER. The CDR3 spans 15 residues. CDR3 nucleotides: TGCGCCAGCAGCCAAGCGAACAGGAAGAACACTGAAGCTCTCTTT. This gives the protein CASSQANRKNTEALF.

Concerning this clonotype: This may arise from a read error, as a much more abundant clone is one base away. The V gene is TRBV14, the J gene TRBJ2-3; D is unclear. The CDR3 has 13 residues. Germline V gene sequence: CDR1 SGHDN, CDR2 FVKESK. The CDR3 sequence is CTSSQDVADTQYF. The CDR3 DNA reads as TGTACCAGCAGCCAAGATGTGGCAGATACGCAGTATTTT.